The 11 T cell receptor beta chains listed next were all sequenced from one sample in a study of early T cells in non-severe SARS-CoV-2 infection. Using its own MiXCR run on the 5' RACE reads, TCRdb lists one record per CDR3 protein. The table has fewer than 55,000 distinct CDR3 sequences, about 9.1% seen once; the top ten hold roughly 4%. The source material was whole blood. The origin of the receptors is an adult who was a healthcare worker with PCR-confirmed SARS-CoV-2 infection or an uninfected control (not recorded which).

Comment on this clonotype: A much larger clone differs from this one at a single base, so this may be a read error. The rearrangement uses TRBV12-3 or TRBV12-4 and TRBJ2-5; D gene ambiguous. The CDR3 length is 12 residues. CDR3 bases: TGTGCCAGCAGTTCAGCCCAAGAGACCCAGAACTTC. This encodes CASSSAQETQNF.

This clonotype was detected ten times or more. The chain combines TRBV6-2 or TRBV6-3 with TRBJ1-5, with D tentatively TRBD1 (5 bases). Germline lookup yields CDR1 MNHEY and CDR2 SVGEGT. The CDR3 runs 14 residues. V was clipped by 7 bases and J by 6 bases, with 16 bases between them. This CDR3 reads CASNEFSGGQPQHF. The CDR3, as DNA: TGTGCCAGCAACGAATTCTCGGGGGGTCAGCCCCAGCATTTT.

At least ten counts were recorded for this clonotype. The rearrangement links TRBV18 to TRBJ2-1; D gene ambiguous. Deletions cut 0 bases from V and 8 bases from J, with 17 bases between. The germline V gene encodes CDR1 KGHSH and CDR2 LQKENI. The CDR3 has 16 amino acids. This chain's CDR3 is CASSPPRTAPRHEQFF. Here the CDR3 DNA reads TGTGCCAGCTCACCACCGAGGACGGCACCTCGCCATGAGCAGTTCTTC. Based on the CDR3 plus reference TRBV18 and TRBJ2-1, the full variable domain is NAGVMQNPRHLVRRRGQEARLRCSPMKGHSHVYWYRQLPEEGLKFMVYLQKENIIDESGMPKERFSAEFPKEGPSILRIQQVVRGDSAAYFCASSPPRTAPRHEQFFGPGTRLTVL.

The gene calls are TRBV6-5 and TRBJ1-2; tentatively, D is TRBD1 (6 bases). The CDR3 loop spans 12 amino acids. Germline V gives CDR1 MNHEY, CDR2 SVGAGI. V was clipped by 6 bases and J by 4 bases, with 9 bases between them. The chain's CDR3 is CASSPGAYGYTF. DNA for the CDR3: TGTGCCAGCAGCCCAGGGGCCTATGGCTACACCTTC.

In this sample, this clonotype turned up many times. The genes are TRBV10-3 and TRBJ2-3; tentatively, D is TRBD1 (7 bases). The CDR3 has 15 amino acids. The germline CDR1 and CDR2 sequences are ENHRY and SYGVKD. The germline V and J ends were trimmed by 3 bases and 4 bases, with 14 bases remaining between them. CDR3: CAISEGQGGPDTQYF. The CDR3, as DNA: TGTGCCATCAGTGAAGGTCAGGGGGGTCCAGATACGCAGTATTTT.

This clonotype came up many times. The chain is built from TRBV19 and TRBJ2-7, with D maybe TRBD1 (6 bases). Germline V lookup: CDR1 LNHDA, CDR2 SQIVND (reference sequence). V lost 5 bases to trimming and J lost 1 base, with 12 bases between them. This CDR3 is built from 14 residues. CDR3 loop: CASSSSTGSYEQYF. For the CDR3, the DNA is TGTGCCAGTAGTTCCTCGACAGGATCCTACGAGCAGTACTTC.

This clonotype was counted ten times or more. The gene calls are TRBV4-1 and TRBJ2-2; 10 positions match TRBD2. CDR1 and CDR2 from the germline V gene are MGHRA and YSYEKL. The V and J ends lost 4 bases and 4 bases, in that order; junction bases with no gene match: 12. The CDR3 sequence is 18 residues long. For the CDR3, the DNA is TGCGCCAGCAGCCTACTAGCGGGGAGAATGGGGGGCACCGGGGAGCTGTTTTTT. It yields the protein CASSLLAGRMGGTGELFF.

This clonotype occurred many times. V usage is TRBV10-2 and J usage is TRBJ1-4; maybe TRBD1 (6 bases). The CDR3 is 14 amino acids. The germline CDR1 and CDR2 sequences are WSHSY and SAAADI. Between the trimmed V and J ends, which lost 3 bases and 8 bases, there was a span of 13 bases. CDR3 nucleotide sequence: TGCGCCAGCAGTGACGGGGGGCGCGAGGAAAAACTGTTTTTT. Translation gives CASSDGGREEKLFF.

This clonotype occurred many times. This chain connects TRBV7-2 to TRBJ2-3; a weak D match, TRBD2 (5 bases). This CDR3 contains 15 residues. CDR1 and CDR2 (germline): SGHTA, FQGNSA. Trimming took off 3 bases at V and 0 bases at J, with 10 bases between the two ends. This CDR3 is CASSLRADSTDTQYF. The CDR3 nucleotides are TGTGCCAGCAGCTTGAGGGCAGACAGCACAGATACGCAGTATTTT.

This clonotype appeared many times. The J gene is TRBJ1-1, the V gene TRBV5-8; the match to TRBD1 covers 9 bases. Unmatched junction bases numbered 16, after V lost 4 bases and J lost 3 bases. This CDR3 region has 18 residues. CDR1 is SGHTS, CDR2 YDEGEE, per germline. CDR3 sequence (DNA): TGTGCCAGCAGCCTAGCCGGGACAGGGTTTTTAGGGTACACTGAAGCTTTCTTT. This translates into CASSLAGTGFLGYTEAFF.

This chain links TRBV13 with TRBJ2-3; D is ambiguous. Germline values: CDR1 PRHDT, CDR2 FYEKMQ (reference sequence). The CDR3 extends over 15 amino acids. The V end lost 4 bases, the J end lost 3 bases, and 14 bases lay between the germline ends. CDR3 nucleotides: TGTGCCAGCAGCTCCACTGGGATTAGGACAGATACGCAGTATTTT. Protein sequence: CASSSTGIRTDTQYF.